The TCR beta chain under discussion was sequenced for a study of CD8 T cells in Susac syndrome. Whole-study results and caveats: The number of individuals included in the study's TCR sequencing and HLA analysis was acknowledged as relatively small.

Points on this clonotype: Its cognate antigen is unknown.

CD8+ and CD4+ T cells from blood underwent TCR beta sequencing, which was carried out in a high-throughput format. FACS was used to enrich TEMRA cells, whereas the CD8+ and CD4+ T cells were obtained by negative isolation. RNA in amounts of roughly 0.5 to 1 ug was reverse transcribed with random hexamers. TCRdb re-called the immunoSEQ multiplex PCR reads with MiXCR, one entry per CDR3 protein. The sample includes roughly 160,000 distinct CDR3 sequences, around 94% of them seen just once. Germline V gene sequence: CDR1 SGHRS, CDR2 YFSETQ. The CDR3 has 14 amino acids. Trimming pared 5 bases from V and 2 bases from J, leaving 13 bases between.

This chain connects TRBV5-1 to TRBJ2-5; D may correspond to TRBD1 or TRBD2 (5 bases each). The source is a human donor in good health. The specimen sequenced was CD4+ T cells from PBMCs. This CDR3 is CASRQPGPQETQYF. The CDR3 nucleotides read TGCGCCAGCAGGCAGCCGGGGCCACAAGAGACCCAGTACTTC. The complete variable domain, with remaining parts taken from reference TRBV5-1 and TRBJ2-5, reads KAGVTQTPRYLIKTRGQQVTLSCSPISGHRSVSWYQQTPGQGLQFLFEYFSETQRNKGNFPGRFSGRQFSNSRSEMNVSTLELGDSALYLCASRQPGPQETQYFGPGTRLLVL.